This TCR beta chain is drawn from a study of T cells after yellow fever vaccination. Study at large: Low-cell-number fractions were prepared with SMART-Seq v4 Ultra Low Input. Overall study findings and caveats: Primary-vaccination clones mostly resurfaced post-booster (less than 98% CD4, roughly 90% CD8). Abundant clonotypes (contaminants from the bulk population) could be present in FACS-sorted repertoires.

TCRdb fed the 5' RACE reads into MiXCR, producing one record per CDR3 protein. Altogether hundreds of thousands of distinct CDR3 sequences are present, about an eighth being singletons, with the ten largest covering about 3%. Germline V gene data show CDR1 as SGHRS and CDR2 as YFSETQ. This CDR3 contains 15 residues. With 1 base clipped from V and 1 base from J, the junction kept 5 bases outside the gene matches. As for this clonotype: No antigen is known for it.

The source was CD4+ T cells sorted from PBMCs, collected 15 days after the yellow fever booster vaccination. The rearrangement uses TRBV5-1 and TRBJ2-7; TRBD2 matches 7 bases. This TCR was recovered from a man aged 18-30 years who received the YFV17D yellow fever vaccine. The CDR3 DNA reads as TGCGCCAGCAGCTTGCGGGAGGAGGGATCCTACGAGCAGTACTTC. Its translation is CASSLREEGSYEQYF. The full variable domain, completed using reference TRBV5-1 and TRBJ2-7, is KAGVTQTPRYLIKTRGQQVTLSCSPISGHRSVSWYQQTPGQGLQFLFEYFSETQRNKGNFPGRFSGRQFSNSRSEMNVSTLELGDSALYLCASSLREEGSYEQYFGPGTRLTVT.